The rows below give T cell receptor beta chains drawn from one sample of a study of blood T cell repertoires in COVID-19. Assay: immunoSEQ multiplex PCR; the TCRdb copy retains only in-frame clones and omits some. Here the sample spans roughly 100,000 clones, 75% to 95% being singletons. Sequencing was performed on peripheral blood. The receptors were sampled from a woman aged 50 to 60 in a cohort sampled during active COVID-19. Each CDR3 is given with its conserved first and last residue. The D gene is left open where the match is weak. Size values are once, few and many counts, or a class for expanded clones, and some rows have none.

NA NA TRBJ1-2 TRBV3-1/TRBV3-2 TGTGCCAGCAGCCCCACAGGAACTGGCTACACCTTC CASSPTGTGYTF
NA TRBD1 TRBJ1-3 TRBV4-1 TGCGCCAGCAGCCAAGAAATGGTTCGGGGGGACAGGGGGGCCTCCGTATATTTT CASSQEMVRGDRGASVYF
once NA TRBJ2-7 TRBV3-1/TRBV3-2 TGTGCCAGCAGCCGGACAGATATTTCCTACGAGCAGTACTTC CASSRTDISYEQYF
NA NA TRBJ2-1 TRBV5-6 TGTGCCAGCAGCTTCGGGACATCCTACAATGAGCAGTTCTTC CASSFGTSYNEQFF
NA NA TRBJ1-2 TRBV4-1 TGCGCCAGCAGCCAAGATCGGGGAAGGGAGGGTAGTAACTATGGCTACACCTTC CASSQDRGREGSNYGYTF
once NA TRBJ2-3 TRBV7-3 TGTGCCAGCAGCTCGGGGACAGATACGCAGTATTTT CASSSGTDTQYF
NA NA TRBJ1-2 TRBV5-1 TGCGCCAGCAAACAGGGTGACTATGGCTACACCTTC CASKQGDYGYTF
NA TRBD1 TRBJ2-7 TRBV19 TGTGCCAGTGCTCCCTCTTTGACAGGGGGATTGGGCGAGCAGTACTTC CASAPSLTGGLGEQYF
NA NA TRBJ1-5 TRBV2 TGTGCCAACAGACAGGGCAATCAGCCCCAGCATTTT CANRQGNQPQHF
few TRBD1 TRBJ1-5 TRBV27 TGTGCCAGCAGACCCGTTACAGGGGTTAGCAATCAGCCCCAGCATTTT CASRPVTGVSNQPQHF
once TRBD1 TRBJ2-2 TRBV19 TGTGCCAGTAGTATAGGGGGACAGGGCACCGGGGAGCTGTTTTTT CASSIGGQGTGELFF
once NA TRBJ2-7 TRBV5-4 TGTGCCAGCAGCTTGGAACAGGGCTACGAGCAGTACTTC CASSLEQGYEQYF
NA TRBD2 TRBJ2-7 TRBV11-2 TGTGCCAGCAGGGGGGGGGAGTCCTACGAGCAGTACTTC CASRGGESYEQYF
NA TRBD2 TRBJ2-1 TRBV19 TGTGCCAGTGGGACTAGCGGGATTGAGCAGTTCTTC CASGTSGIEQFF
few TRBD2 TRBJ2-5 TRBV10-3 TGTGCCACCTTGGGGGGGGAGGCCGGAGAGACCCAGTACTTC CATLGGEAGETQYF
NA TRBD2 TRBJ2-2 TRBV3-1/TRBV3-2 TGTGCCAGCAGCCAAGGACTAGCGGGGTCCGGGGAGCTGTTTTTT CASSQGLAGSGELFF
NA NA TRBJ1-1 TRBV5-1 TGCGCCAGCAGCTTGGGGTCCAGCGGCGAGACCCCCCAAAACACTGAAGCTTTCTTT CASSLGSSGETPQNTEAFF
once TRBD1 TRBJ2-3 TRBV6-5 TGTGCCAGCCCTAAGGGGACAGGGGGCGGAGATACGCAGTATTTT CASPKGTGGGDTQYF